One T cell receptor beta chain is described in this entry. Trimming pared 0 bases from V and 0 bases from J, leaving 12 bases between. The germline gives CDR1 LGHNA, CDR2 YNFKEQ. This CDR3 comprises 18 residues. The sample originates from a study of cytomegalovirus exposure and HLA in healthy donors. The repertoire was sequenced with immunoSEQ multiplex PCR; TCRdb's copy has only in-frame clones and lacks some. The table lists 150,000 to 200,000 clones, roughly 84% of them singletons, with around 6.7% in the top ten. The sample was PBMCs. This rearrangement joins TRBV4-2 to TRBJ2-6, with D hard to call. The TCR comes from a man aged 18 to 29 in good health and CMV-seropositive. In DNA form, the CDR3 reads TGTGCCAGCAGCCAAGACGATTCAGGATCCTCTGGGGCCAACGTCCTGACTTTC. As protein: CASSQDDSGSSGANVLTF.